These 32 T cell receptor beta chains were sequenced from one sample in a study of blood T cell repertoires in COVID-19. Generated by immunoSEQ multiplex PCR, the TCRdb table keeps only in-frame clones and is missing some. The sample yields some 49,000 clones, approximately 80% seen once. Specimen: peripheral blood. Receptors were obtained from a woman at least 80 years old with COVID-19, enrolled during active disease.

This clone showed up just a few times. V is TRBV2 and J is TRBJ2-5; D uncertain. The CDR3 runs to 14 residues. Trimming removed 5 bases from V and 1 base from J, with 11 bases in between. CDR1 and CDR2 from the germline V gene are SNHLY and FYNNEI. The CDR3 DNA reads TGTGCCAGCAGTCTTGACAATCTCCAAGAGACCCAGTACTTC. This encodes CASSLDNLQETQYF.

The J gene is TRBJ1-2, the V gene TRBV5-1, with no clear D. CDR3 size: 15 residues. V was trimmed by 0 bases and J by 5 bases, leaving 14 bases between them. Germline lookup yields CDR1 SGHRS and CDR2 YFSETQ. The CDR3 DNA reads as TGCGCCAGCAGCTTGGACGCCCGGGTTAAATATGGCTACACCTTC. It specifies CASSLDARVKYGYTF.

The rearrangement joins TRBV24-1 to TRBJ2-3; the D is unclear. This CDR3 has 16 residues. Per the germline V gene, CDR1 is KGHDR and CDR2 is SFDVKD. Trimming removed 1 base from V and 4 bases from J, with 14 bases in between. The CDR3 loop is CATSDFESPRPDTQYF. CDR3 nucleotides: TGTGCCACCAGTGATTTTGAGTCTCCCCGCCCAGATACGCAGTATTTT.

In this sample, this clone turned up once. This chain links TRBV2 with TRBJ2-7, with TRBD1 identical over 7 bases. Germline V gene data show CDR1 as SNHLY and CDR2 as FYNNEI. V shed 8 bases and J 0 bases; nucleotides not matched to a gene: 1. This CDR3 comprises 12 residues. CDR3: CASDRDSYEQYF. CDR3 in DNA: TGTGCCAGCGACAGGGACTCCTACGAGCAGTACTTC.

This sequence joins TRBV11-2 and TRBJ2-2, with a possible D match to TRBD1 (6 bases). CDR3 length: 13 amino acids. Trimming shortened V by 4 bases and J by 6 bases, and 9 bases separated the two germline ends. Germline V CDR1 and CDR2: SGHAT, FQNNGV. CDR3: CASSSTGSGELFF. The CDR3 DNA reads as TGTGCCAGCAGCTCGACAGGATCCGGGGAGCTGTTTTTT.

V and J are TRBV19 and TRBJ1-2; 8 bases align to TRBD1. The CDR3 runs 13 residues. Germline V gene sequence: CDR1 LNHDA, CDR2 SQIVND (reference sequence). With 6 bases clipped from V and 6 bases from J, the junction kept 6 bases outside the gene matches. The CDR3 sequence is CASRGRGLDGYTF. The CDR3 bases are TGTGCCAGTAGAGGCAGGGGGCTTGATGGCTACACCTTC.

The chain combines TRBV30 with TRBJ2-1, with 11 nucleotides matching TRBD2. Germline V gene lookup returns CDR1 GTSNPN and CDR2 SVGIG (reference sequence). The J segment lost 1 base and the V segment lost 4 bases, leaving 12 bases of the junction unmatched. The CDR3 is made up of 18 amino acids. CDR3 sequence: CAWNIGTSGRGSYNEQFF. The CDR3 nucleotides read TGTGCCTGGAATATCGGGACTAGCGGAAGAGGGTCCTACAATGAGCAGTTCTTC.

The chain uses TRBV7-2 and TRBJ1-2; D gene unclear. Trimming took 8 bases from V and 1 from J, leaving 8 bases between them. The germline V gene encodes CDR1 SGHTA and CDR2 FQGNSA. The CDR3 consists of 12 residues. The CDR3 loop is CASSGYNYGYTF. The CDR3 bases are TGTGCCAGCTCGGGTTATAACTATGGCTACACCTTC.

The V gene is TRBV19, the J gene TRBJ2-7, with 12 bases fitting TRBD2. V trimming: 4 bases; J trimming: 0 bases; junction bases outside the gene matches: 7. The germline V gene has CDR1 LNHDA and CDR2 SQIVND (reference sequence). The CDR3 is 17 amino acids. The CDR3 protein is CASSTKTSGRGSYEQYF. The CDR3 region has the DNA TGTGCCAGTAGTACAAAGACTAGCGGGAGAGGCTCCTACGAGCAGTACTTC.

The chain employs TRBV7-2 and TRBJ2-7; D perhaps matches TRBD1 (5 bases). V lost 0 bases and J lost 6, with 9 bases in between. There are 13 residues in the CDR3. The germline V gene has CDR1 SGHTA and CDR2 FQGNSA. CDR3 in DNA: TGTGCCAGCAGCTTAGCTGGGGCTGGCGAGCAGTACTTC. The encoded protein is CASSLAGAGEQYF.

The CDR3 sequence: CASSYTTGLGQPQHF. CDR3 coding DNA: TGTGCCAGCAGTTACACTACAGGGTTGGGTCAGCCCCAGCATTTT. The chain links TRBV6-2 or TRBV6-3 to TRBJ1-5, with D possibly being TRBD1 (6 bases). The CDR3 covers 15 residues. From germline, CDR1 is MNHEY and CDR2 SVGEGT. Trimming pared 2 bases from V and 6 bases from J, leaving 14 bases between.

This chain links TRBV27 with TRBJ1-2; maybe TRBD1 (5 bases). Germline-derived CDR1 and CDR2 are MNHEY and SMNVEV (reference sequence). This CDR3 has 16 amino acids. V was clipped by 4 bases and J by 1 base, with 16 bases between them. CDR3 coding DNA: TGTGCCAGCAGTTCCGACCCCCGGAGGGGTAACTATGGCTACACCTTC. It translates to CASSSDPRRGNYGYTF.

DNA of the CDR3: TGCGCCAGCAGCTGGAGCAACACCGGGGAGCTGTTTTTT. Amino acids: CASSWSNTGELFF. The chain employs TRBV5-1 and TRBJ2-2; D unresolved. The CDR3 runs to 13 residues. The V end was cut by 3 bases, the J end by 2 bases, with 5 bases between. The germline V gene has CDR1 SGHRS and CDR2 YFSETQ. The entire variable domain, with the rest obtained from reference TRBV5-1 and TRBJ2-2, is as follows: KAGVTQTPRYLIKTRGQQVTLSCSPISGHRSVSWYQQTPGQGLQFLFEYFSETQRNKGNFPGRFSGRQFSNSRSEMNVSTLELGDSALYLCASSWSNTGELFFGEGSRLTVL.

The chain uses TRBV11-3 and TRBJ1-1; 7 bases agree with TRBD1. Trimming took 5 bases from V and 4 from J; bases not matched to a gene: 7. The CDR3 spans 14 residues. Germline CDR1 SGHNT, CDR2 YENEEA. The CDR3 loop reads CASSPAGTATEAFF. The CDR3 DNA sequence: TGTGCCAGCAGCCCAGCCGGGACAGCCACTGAAGCTTTCTTT.

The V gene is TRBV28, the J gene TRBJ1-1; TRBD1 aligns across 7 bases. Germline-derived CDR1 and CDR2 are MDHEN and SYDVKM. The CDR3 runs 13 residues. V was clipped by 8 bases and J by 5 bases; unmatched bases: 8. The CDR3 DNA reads TGTGCCAGCGTCCCAGGGGGAAAAACTGAAGCTTTCTTT. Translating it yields CASVPGGKTEAFF.

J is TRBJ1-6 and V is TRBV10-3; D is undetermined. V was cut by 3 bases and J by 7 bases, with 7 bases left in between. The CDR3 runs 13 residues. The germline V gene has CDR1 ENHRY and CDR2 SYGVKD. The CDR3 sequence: CAISDGVNSPLHF. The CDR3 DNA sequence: TGTGCCATCAGTGACGGGGTAAATTCACCCCTCCACTTT.

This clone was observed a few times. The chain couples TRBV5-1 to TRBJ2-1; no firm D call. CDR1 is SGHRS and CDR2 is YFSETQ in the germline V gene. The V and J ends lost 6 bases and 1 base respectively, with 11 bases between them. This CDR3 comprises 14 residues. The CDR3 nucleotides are TGCGCCAGCACGATCTGGGCGTCCTACAATGAGCAGTTCTTC. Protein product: CASTIWASYNEQFF.

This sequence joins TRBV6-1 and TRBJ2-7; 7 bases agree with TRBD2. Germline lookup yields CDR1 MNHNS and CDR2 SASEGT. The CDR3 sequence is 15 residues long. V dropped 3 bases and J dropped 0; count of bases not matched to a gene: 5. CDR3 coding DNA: TGTGCCAGCAGTGACAGCGGGACCAGCTCCTACGAGCAGTACTTC. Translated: CASSDSGTSSYEQYF.

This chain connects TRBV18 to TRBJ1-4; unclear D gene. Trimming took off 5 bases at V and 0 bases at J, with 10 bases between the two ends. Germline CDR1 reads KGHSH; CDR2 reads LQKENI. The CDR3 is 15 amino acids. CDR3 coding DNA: TGTGCCAGCTCATTAGCACCTGCAACTAATGAAAAACTGTTTTTT. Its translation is CASSLAPATNEKLFF.

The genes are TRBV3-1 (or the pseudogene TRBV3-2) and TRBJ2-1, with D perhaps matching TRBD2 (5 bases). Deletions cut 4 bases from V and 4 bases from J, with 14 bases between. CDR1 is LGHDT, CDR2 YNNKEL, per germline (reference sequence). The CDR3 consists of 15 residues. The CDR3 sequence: CASSRGLTGYNEQFF. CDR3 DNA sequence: TGTGCCAGCAGCCGAGGCCTGACGGGGTACAATGAGCAGTTCTTC.

CDR3 bases: TGTGCCAGCAGTTTAGCGGGGGACTACGAGCAGTACTTC. Translated: CASSLAGDYEQYF. The J gene is TRBJ2-7, the V gene TRBV27, with 7 bases identical to TRBD2. This CDR3 is built from 13 residues. The V and J ends lost 2 bases and 3 bases, in that order; junction bases with no gene match: 1. Germline lookup yields CDR1 MNHEY and CDR2 SMNVEV (reference sequence).

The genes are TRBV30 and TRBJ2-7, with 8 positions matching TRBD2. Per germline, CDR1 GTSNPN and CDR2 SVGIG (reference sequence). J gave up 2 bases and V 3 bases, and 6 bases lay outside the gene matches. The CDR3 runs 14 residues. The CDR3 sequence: CAWRPPGGAYEQYF. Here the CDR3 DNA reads TGTGCCTGGAGACCCCCGGGGGGGGCCTACGAGCAGTACTTC.

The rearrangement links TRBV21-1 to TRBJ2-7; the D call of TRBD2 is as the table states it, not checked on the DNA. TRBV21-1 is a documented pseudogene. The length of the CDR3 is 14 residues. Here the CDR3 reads CAGQGLAGFYEQYF. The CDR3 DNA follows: TGTGCCGGCCAGGGACTAGCGGGCTTCTACGAGCAGTACTTC.

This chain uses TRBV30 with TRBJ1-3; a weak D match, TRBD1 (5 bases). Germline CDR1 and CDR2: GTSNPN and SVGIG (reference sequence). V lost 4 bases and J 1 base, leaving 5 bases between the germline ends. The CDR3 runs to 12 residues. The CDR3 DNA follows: TGTGCCTGGAAGGGGTCTGGAAACACCATATATTTT. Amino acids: CAWKGSGNTIYF. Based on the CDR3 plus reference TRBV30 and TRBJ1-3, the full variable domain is SQTIHQWPATLVQPVGSPLSLECTVEGTSNPNLYWYRQAAGRGLQLLFYSVGIGQISSEVPQNLSASRPQDRQFILSSKKLLLSDSGFYLCAWKGSGNTIYFGEGSWLTVV.

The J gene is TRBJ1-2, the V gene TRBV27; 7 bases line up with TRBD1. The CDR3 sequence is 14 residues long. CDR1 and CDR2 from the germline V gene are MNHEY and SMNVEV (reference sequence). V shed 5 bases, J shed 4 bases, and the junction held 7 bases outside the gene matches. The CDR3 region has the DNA TGTGCCAGCAGTCGGGACAGCGGTATCTATGGCTACACCTTC. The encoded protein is CASSRDSGIYGYTF.

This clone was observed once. CDR3 loop: CASSYGRRDTGELFF. CDR3 nucleotide sequence: TGTGCCAGCAGTTACGGCAGGCGGGACACCGGGGAGCTGTTTTTT. This chain connects TRBV6-5 to TRBJ2-2; TRBD2 might be the D (5 bases). Germline V gives CDR1 MNHEY, CDR2 SVGAGI. The CDR3 contains 15 residues. V lost 2 bases, J lost 3 bases, and 10 bases lay in between.

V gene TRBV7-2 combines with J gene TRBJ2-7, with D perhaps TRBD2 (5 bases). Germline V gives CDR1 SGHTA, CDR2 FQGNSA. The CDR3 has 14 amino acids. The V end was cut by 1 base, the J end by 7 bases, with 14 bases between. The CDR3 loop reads CASSLGTYLSEQYF. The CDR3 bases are TGTGCCAGCAGCTTAGGGACTTACCTTTCAGAGCAGTACTTC.

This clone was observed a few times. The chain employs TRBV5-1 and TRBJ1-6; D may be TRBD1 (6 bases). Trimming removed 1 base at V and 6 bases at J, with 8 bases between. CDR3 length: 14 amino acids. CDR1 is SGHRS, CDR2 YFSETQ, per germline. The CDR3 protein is CASSLPGVNSPLHF. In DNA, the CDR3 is TGCGCCAGCAGCTTGCCAGGGGTTAATTCACCCCTCCACTTT. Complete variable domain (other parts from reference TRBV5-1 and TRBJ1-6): KAGVTQTPRYLIKTRGQQVTLSCSPISGHRSVSWYQQTPGQGLQFLFEYFSETQRNKGNFPGRFSGRQFSNSRSEMNVSTLELGDSALYLCASSLPGVNSPLHFGNGTRLTVT.

The CDR3 sequence: CASSQPRDRGSNYGYTF. The CDR3 bases are TGTGCCAGCAGCCAACCCCGGGACAGGGGCTCCAACTATGGCTACACCTTC. This sequence joins TRBV7-9 and TRBJ1-2; 10 positions match TRBD1. CDR3 length equals 17 residues. Germline CDR1 is SEHNR and CDR2 is FQNEAQ (reference sequence). V dropped 5 bases and J dropped 2; count of bases not matched to a gene: 11.

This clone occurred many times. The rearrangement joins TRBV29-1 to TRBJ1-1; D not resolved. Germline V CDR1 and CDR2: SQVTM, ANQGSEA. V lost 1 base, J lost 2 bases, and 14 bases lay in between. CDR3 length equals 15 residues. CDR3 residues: CSVEGQNGLNTEAFF. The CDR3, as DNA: TGCAGCGTTGAAGGACAAAACGGATTAAACACTGAAGCTTTCTTT. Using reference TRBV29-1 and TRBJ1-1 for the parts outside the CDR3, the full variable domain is SAVISQKPSRDICQRGTSLTIQCQVDSQVTMMFWYRQQPGQSLTLIATANQGSEATYESGFVIDKFPISRPNLTFSTLTVSNMSPEDSSIYLCSVEGQNGLNTEAFFGQGTRLTVV.

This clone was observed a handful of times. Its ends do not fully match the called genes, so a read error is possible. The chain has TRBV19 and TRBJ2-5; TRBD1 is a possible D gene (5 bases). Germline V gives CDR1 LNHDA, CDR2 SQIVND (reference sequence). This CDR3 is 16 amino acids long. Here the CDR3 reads CASSIGDSPHEDTQYF. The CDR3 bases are TGTGCCAGTAGTATAGGCGACAGCCCACACGAAGACACCCAGTACTTC.

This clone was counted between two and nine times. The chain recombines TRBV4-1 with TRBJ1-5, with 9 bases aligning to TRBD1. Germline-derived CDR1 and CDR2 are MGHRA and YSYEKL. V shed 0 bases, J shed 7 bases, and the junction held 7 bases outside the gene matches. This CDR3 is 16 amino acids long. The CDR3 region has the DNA TGCGCCAGCAGCCAAGACGAAACAGGGGGCGGACAGCCCCAGCATTTT. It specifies CASSQDETGGGQPQHF.